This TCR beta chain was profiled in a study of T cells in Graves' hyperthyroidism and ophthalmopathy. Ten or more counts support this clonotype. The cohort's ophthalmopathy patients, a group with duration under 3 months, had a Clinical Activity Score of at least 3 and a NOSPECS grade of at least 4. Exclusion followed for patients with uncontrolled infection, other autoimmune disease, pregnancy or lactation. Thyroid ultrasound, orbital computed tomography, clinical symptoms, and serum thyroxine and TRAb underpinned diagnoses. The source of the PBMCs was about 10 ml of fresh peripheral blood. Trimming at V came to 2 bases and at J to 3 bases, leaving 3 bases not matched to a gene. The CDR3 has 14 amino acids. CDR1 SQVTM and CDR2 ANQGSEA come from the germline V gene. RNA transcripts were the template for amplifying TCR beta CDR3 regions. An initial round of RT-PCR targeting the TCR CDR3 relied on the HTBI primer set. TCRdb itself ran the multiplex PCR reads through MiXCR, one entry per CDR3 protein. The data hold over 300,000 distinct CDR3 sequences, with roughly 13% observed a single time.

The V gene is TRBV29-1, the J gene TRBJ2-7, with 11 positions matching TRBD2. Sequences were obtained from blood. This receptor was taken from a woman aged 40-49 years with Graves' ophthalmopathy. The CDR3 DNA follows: TGCAGCGTTGAAACTAGCGGGAGCGGCTACGAGCAGTACTTC. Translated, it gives CSVETSGSGYEQYF.